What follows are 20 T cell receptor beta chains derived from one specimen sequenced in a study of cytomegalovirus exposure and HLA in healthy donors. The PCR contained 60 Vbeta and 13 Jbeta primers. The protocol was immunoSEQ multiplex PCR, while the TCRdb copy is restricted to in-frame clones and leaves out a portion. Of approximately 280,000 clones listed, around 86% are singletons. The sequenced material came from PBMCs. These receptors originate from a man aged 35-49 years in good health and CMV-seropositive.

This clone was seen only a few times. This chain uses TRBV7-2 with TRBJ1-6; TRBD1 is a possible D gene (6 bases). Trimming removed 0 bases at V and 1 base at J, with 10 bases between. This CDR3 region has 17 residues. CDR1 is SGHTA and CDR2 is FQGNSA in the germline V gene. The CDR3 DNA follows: TGTGCCAGCAGCTTAGCGCTTCAGGGGTCCTATAATTCACCCCTCCACTTT. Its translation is CASSLALQGSYNSPLHF. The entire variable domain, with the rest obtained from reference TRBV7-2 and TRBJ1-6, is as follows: GAGVSQSPSNKVTEKGKDVELRCDPISGHTALYWYRQSLGQGLEFLIYFQGNSAPDKSGLPSDRFSAERTGGSVSTLTIQRTQQEDSAVYLCASSLALQGSYNSPLHFGNGTRLTVT.

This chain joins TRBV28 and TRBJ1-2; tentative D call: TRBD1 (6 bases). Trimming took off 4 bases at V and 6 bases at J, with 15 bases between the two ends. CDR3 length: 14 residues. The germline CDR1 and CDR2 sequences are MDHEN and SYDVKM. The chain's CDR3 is CASSSTGLLNGYTF. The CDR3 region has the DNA TGTGCCAGCAGTTCCACAGGGCTCCTGAATGGCTACACCTTC.

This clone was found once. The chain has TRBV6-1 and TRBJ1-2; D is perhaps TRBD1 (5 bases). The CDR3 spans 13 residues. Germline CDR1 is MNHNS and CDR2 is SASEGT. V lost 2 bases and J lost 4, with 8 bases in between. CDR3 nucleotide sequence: TGTGCCAGCAGTGAATCAGGGTCCTATGGCTACACCTTC. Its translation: CASSESGSYGYTF.

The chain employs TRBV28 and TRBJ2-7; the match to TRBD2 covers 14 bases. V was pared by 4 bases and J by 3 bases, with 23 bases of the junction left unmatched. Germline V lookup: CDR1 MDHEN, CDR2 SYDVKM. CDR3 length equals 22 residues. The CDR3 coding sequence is TGTGCCAGCAGTTCACCGGGACAGCCGTCGACTAGCGGGAGGGCCTTCGACTACGAGCAGTACTTC. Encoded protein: CASSSPGQPSTSGRAFDYEQYF.

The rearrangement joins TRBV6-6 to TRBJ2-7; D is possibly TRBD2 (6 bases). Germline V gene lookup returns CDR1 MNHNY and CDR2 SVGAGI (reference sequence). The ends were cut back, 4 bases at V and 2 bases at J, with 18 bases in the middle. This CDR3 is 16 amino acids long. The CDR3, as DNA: TGTGCCAGCAGTTCCCTTTTCACGGGAGAGGCCTACGAGCAGTACTTC. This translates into CASSSLFTGEAYEQYF.

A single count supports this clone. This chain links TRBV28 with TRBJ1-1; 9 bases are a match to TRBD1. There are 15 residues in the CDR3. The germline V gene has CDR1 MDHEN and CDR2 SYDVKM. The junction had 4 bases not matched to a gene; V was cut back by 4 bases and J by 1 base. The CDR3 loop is CASSSWTGANTEAFF. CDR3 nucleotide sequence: TGTGCCAGCAGTTCATGGACAGGGGCGAACACTGAAGCTTTCTTT.

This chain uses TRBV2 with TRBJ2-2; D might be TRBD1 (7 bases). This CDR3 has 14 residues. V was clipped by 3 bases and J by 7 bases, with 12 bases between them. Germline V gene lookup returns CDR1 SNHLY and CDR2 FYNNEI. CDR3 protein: CASSDPRGVGELFF. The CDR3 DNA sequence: TGTGCCAGCAGTGATCCCAGGGGGGTCGGGGAGCTGTTTTTT.

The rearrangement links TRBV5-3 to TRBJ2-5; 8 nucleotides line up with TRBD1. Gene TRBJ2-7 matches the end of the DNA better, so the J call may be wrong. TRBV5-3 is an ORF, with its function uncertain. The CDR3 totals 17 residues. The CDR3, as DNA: TGTGCCAGAAGCTTGGGATCTCCGGGACAGGAATCCTACGAGCAGTACTTC. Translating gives CARSLGSPGQESYEQYF.

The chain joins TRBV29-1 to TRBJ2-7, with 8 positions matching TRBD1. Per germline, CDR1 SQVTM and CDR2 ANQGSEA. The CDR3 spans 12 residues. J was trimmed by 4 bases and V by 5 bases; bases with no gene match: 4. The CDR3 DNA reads TGCAGCGTTTGGACAGGGCATTACGAGCAGTACTTC. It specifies CSVWTGHYEQYF.

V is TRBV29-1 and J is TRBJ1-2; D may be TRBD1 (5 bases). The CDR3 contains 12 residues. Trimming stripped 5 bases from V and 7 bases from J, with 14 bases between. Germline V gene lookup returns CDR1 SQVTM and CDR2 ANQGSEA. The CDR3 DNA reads TGCAGCGTTTTACAGGCTTACGGTGGCTACACCTTC. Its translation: CSVLQAYGGYTF.

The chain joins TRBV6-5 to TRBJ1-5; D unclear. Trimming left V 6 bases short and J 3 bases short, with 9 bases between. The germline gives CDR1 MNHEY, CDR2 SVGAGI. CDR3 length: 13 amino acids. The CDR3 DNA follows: TGTGCCAGCAGAGCGGGTCACAATCAGCCCCAGCATTTT. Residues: CASRAGHNQPQHF.

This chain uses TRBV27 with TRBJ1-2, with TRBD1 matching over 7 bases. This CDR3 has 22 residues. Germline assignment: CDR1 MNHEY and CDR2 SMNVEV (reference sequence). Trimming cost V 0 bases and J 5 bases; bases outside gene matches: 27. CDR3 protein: CASSLSAIPYLGQDLFQYGYTF. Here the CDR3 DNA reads TGTGCCAGCAGTTTATCGGCCATCCCCTATCTCGGACAGGATCTTTTTCAATATGGCTACACCTTC.

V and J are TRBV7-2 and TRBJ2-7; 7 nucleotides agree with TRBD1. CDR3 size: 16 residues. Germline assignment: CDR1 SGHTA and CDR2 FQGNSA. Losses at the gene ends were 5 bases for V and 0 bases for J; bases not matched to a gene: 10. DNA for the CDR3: TGTGCCAGCAGCACTAGGACAGGAACATACTCCTACGAGCAGTACTTC. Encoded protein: CASSTRTGTYSYEQYF. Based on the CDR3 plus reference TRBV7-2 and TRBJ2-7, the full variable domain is GAGVSQSPSNKVTEKGKDVELRCDPISGHTALYWYRQSLGQGLEFLIYFQGNSAPDKSGLPSDRFSAERTGGSVSTLTIQRTQQEDSAVYLCASSTRTGTYSYEQYFGPGTRLTVT.

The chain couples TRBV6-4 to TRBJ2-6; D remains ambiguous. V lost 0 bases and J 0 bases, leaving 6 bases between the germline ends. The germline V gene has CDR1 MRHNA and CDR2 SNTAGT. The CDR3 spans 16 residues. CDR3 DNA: TGTGCCAGCAGTGACTCGGGCAGCTCTGGGGCCAACGTCCTGACTTTC. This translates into CASSDSGSSGANVLTF.

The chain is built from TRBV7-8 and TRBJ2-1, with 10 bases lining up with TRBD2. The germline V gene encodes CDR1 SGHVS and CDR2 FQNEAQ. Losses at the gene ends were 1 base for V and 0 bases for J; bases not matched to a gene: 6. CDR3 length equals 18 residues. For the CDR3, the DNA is TGTGCCAGCAGCTTAGGGCGGGCTAGCGGGAGCTCCTACAATGAGCAGTTCTTC. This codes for CASSLGRASGSSYNEQFF.

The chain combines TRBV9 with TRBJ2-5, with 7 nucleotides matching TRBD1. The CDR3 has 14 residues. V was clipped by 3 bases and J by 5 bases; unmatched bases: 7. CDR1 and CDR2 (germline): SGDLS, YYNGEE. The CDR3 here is CASSARDSRETQYF. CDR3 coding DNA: TGTGCCAGCAGCGCCAGGGACAGCCGGGAGACCCAGTACTTC.

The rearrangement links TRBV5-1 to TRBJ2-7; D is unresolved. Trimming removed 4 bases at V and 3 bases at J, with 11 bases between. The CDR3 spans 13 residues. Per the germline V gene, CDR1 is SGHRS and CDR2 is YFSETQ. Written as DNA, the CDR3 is TGCGCCAGCAGCGTAACCAGTGACTACGAGCAGTACTTC. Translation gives CASSVTSDYEQYF.

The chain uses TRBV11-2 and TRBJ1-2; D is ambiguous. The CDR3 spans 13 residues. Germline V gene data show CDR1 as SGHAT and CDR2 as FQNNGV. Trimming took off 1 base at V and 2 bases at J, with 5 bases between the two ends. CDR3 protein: CASSLVQNYGYTF. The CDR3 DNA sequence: TGTGCCAGCAGCTTAGTTCAGAACTATGGCTACACCTTC.

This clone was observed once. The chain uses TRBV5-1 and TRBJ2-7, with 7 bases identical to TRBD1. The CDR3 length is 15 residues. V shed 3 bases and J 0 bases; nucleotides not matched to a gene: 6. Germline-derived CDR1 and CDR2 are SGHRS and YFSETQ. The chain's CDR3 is CASSSGTANSYEQYF. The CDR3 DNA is TGCGCCAGCAGCTCCGGGACAGCTAACTCCTACGAGCAGTACTTC.

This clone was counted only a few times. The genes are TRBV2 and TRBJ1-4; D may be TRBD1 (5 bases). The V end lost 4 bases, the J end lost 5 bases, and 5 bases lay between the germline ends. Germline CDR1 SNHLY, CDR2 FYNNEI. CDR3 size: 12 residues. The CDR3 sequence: CASSAGNEKLFF. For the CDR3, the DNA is TGTGCCAGCAGTGCAGGGAATGAAAAACTGTTTTTT. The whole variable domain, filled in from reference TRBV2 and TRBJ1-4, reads EPEVTQTPSHQVTQMGQEVILRCVPISNHLYFYWYRQILGQKVEFLVSFYNNEISEKSEIFDDQFSVERPDGSNFTLKIRSTKLEDSAMYFCASSAGNEKLFFGSGTQLSVL.